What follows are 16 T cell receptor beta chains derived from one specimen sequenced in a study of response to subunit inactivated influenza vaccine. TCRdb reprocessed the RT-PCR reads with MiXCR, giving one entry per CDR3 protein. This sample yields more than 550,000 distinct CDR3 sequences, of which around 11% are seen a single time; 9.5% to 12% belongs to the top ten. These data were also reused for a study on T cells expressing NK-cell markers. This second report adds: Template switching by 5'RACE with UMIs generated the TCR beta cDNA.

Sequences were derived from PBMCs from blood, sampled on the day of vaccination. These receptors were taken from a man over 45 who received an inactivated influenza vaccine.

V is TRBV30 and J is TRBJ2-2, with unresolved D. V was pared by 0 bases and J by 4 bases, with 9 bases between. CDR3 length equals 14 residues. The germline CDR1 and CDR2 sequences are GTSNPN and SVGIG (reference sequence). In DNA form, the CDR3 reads TGTGCCTGGAGTGTGAGGCATCCCACCGGGGAGCTGTTTTTT. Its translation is CAWSVRHPTGELFF.

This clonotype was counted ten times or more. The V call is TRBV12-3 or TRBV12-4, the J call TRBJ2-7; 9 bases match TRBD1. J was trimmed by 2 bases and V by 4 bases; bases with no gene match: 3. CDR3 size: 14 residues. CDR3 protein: CASSSRDRAYEQYF. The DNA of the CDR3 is TGTGCCAGCAGTTCTCGGGACAGGGCCTACGAGCAGTACTTC.

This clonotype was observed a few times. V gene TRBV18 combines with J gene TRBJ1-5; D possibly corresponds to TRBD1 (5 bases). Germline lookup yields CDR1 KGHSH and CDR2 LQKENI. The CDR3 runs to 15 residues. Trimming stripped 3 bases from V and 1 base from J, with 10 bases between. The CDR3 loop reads CASSPEGLSNQPQHF. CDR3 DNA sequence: TGTGCCAGCTCACCTGAGGGGTTGAGCAATCAGCCCCAGCATTTT.

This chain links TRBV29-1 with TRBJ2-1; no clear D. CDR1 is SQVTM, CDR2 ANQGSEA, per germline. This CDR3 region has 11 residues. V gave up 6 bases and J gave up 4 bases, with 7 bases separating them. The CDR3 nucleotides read TGCAGCGTCCGCACGTACAATGAGCAGTTCTTC. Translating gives CSVRTYNEQFF.

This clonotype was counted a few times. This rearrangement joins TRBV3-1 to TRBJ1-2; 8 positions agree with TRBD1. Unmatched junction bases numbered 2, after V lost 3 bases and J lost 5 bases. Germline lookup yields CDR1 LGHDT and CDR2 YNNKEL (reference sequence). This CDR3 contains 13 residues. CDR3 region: CASSQGQAYGYTF. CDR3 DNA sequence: TGTGCCAGCAGCCAGGGACAGGCATATGGCTACACCTTC. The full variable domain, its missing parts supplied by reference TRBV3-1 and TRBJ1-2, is DTAVSQTPKYLVTQMGNDKSIKCEQNLGHDTMYWYKQDSKKFLKIMFSYNNKELIINETVPNRFSPKSPDKAHLNLHINSLELGDSAVYFCASSQGQAYGYTFGSGTRLTVV.

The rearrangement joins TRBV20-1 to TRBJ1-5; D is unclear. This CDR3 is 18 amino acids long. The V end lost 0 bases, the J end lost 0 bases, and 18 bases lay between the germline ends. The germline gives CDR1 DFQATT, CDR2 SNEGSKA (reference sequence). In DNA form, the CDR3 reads TGCAGTGCTAGAGACGCCGAAAAGGGATCTTTTAGCAATCAGCCCCAGCATTTT. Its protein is CSARDAEKGSFSNQPQHF.

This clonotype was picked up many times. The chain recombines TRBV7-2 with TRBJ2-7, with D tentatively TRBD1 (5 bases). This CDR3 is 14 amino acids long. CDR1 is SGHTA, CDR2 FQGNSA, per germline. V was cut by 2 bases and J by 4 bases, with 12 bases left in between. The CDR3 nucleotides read TGTGCCAGCAGCTTACAGGGTACCGGTTACGAGCAGTACTTC. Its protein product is CASSLQGTGYEQYF.

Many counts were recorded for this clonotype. CDR3 sequence (DNA): TGTGCCAGCAGTCGTTCCGGGACAGAACAAGAGACCCAGTACTTC. Encoded protein: CASSRSGTEQETQYF. The J gene is TRBJ2-5, the V gene TRBV6-1; 7 bases align to TRBD1. The CDR3 is 15 residues long. Trimming removed 5 bases from V and 2 bases from J; junction bases left unmatched: 8. The germline V gene has CDR1 MNHNS and CDR2 SASEGT.

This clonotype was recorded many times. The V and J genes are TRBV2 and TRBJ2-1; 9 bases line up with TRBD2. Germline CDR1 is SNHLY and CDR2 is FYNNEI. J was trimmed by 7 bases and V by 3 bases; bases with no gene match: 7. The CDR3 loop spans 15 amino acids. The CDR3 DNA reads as TGTGCCAGCAGTGAGGGGACTAGCCGTGTGAATGAGCAGTTCTTC. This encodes CASSEGTSRVNEQFF. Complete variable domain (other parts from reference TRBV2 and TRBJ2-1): EPEVTQTPSHQVTQMGQEVILRCVPISNHLYFYWYRQILGQKVEFLVSFYNNEISEKSEIFDDQFSVERPDGSNFTLKIRSTKLEDSAMYFCASSEGTSRVNEQFFGPGTRLTVL.

The CDR3 is CASSLVTSGTAWQYF. The CDR3 DNA reads as TGTGCCAGCAGTTTAGTCACTAGCGGGACCGCCTGGCAGTACTTC. This chain links TRBV12-3 or TRBV12-4 with TRBJ2-7; 10 bases map to TRBD2. V lost 1 base and J lost 9; bases outside the gene matches: 9. CDR3 length equals 15 residues.

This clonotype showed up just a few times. The CDR3 nucleotides read TGTGCCAGCAAACAACAGGGGAATGAAAAACTGTTTTTT. This sequence encodes CASKQQGNEKLFF. The chain combines TRBV27 with TRBJ1-4; 7 positions agree with TRBD1. This CDR3 region has 13 residues. The V segment lost 7 bases and the J segment 5 bases; nucleotides outside the gene matches: 4. Germline V gene lookup returns CDR1 MNHEY and CDR2 SMNVEV (reference sequence).

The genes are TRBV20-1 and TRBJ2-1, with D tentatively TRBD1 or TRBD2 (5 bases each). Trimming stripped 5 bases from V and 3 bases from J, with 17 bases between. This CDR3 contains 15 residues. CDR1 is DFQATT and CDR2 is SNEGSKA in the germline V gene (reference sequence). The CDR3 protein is CSAHRLTGNYNEQFF. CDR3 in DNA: TGCAGTGCTCATAGACTAACAGGTAACTACAATGAGCAGTTCTTC.

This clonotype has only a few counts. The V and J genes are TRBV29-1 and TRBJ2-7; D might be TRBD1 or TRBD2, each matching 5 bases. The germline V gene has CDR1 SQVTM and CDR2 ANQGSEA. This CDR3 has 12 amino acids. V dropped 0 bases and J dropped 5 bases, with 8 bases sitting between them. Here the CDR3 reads CSVEEGVDEQYF. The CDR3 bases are TGCAGCGTTGAAGAGGGGGTAGACGAGCAGTACTTC.

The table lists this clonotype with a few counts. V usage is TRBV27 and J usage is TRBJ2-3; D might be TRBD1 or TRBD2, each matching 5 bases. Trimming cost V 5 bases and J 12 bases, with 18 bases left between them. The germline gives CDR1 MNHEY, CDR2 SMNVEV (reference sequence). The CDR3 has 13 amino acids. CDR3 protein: CASSPRDQTSQYF. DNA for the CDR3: TGTGCCAGCAGTCCCCGGGACCAGACATCTCAGTATTTT.

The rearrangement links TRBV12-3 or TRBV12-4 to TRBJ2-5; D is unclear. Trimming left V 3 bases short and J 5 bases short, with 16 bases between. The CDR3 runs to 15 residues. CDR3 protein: CASSLMGSIGETQYF. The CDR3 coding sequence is TGTGCCAGCAGTTTGATGGGGTCTATTGGGGAGACCCAGTACTTC.

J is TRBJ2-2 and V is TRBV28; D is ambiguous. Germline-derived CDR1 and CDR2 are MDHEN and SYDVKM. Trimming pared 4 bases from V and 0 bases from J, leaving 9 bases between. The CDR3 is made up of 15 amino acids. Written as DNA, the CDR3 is TGTGCCAGCAGTTCTCGAATTGCGAACACCGGGGAGCTGTTTTTT. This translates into CASSSRIANTGELFF.